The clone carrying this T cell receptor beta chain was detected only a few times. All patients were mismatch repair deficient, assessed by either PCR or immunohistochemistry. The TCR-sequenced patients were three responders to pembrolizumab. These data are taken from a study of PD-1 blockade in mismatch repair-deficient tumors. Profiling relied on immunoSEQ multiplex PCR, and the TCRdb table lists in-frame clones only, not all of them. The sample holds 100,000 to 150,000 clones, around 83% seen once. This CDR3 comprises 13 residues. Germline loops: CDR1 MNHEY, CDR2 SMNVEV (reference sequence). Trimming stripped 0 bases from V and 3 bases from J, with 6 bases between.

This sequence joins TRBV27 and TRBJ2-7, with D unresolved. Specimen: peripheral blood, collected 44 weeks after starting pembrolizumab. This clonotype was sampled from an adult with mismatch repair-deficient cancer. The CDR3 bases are TGTGCCAGCAGTTTATCGATGGGCTACGAGCAGTACTTC. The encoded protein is CASSLSMGYEQYF.